The rows below give T cell receptor beta chains drawn from one sample of a study of blood T cells in healthy people across ages. TCRdb re-called the 5' RACE reads through MiXCR, storing one row per CDR3 protein. This table has about 570,000 distinct CDR3 sequences, about 28% appearing once. The sample was also reused in another study, on T cells of mothers and their children.

Sequenced input: blood. The receptors stem from a boy between 2 and 15 years old in good health. Both conserved end residues are part of each CDR3. D genes are given only for firm matches. Rows give clone size only sometimes, using once, few, many, or a class for an expanded clone.

d_gene	abundance	v_gene	j_gene	CDR3aa	CDR3nt
NA	NA	TRBV10-3	TRBJ2-3	CAISGGGPYTDTQYF	TGTGCCATCAGTGGGGGCGGGCCGTACACAGATACGCAGTATTTT
TRBD2	NA	TRBV4-3	TRBJ2-3	CASSQDLGREADTQYF	TGCGCCAGCAGCCAAGATTTGGGACGGGAGGCAGATACGCAGTATTTT
NA	NA	TRBV2	TRBJ2-2	CASSENWAGELFF	TGTGCCAGCAGTGAAAACTGGGCCGGGGAGCTGTTTTTT
NA	NA	TRBV29-1	TRBJ1-4	CSVEDRRGEKLFF	TGCAGCGTTGAAGACAGGCGCGGGGAAAAACTGTTTTTT
NA	NA	TRBV5-1	TRBJ1-1	CASWAGGTEAFF	TGCGCCAGCTGGGCCGGGGGCACTGAAGCTTTCTTT
TRBD2	NA	TRBV10-3	TRBJ2-5	CAISESGGGESETQYF	TGTGCCATCAGTGAGTCCGGCGGGGGGGAATCGGAGACCCAGTACTTC
NA	NA	TRBV6-5	TRBJ2-7	CASSQIDRNRYEQYF	TGTGCCAGCAGCCAAATTGACAGAAACCGCTACGAGCAGTACTTC
NA	few	TRBV12-3/TRBV12-4	TRBJ2-7	CATGAQGSAGEQYF	TGTGCCACCGGGGCACAGGGAAGTGCGGGAGAGCAGTACTTC
NA	NA	TRBV11-2	TRBJ1-1	CASSLPRTEAFF	TGTGCCAGCAGCTTACCAAGGACTGAAGCTTTCTTT
NA	NA	TRBV4-2	TRBJ2-4	CASSQCVWDCKNIQYF	TGTGCCAGCAGCCAATGCGTTTGGGACTGTAAAAACATTCAGTACTTC
NA	NA	TRBV12-3/TRBV12-4	TRBJ2-5	CASSWGLAQYF	TGTGCCAGCAGTTGGGGGTTGGCCCAGTACTTC
NA	NA	TRBV3-1	TRBJ2-2	CASSQVFNGAGELFF	TGTGCCAGCAGCCAAGTTTTCAATGGTGCCGGGGAGCTGTTTTTT
NA	NA	TRBV4-1	TRBJ2-1	CASSQEKAYEQFF	TGCGCCAGCAGCCAAGAGAAGGCGTATGAGCAGTTCTTC
NA	NA	TRBV5-1	TRBJ1-1	CASSLVGNPEAFF	TGCGCCAGCAGCTTGGTAGGGAACCCTGAAGCTTTCTTT
NA	few	TRBV6-5	TRBJ1-5	CASSSRGGSNQPQHF	TGTGCCAGCAGTTCCCGGGGGGGGAGCAATCAGCCCCAGCATTTT
NA	few	TRBV11-2	TRBJ1-2	CASSFADFYGYTF	TGTGCCAGCAGCTTCGCAGATTTCTATGGCTACACCTTC
TRBD1	NA	TRBV7-2	TRBJ2-5	CASRGQSIHVRETEYF	TGTGCCAGCAGGGGACAGAGTATCCACGTGAGGGAGACCGAGTACTTC
TRBD2	few	TRBV30	TRBJ2-1	CAWSGSGRRPYNEQFF	TGTGCCTGGAGTGGTAGCGGGAGGAGGCCCTACAATGAGCAGTTCTTC
NA	few	TRBV7-6	TRBJ2-7	CASSLDRVSYEQYF	TGTGCCAGCAGCTTAGACAGGGTGTCCTACGAGCAGTACTTC
NA	NA	TRBV15	TRBJ2-1	CATSRDRRAPGEQFF	TGTGCCACCAGCAGAGATAGGAGGGCCCCCGGTGAGCAGTTCTTC
TRBD2	NA	TRBV20-1	TRBJ2-5	CSARGASGTQETQYF	TGCAGTGCTAGAGGGGCTAGCGGGACCCAAGAGACCCAGTACTTC
NA	NA	TRBV7-9	TRBJ2-7	CASSLQGNPYEQYF	TGTGCCAGCAGCTTACAGGGGAACCCCTACGAGCAGTACTTC
NA	NA	TRBV20-1	TRBJ1-3	CSARERGKESGNTIYF	TGCAGTGCTAGAGAACGGGGGAAAGAATCTGGAAACACCATATATTTT
TRBD1	few	TRBV29-1	TRBJ2-5	CSVGPGQEPQETQYF	TGCAGCGTTGGCCCGGGACAGGAACCACAAGAGACCCAGTACTTC
NA	few	TRBV7-6	TRBJ1-4	CTSSLWGSNEKLFF	TGTACCAGCAGCTTATGGGGGTCTAATGAAAAACTGTTTTTT
NA	NA	TRBV9	TRBJ2-2	CASSLYSGAEGELFF	TGTGCCAGCAGCCTATACAGTGGGGCCGAGGGGGAGCTGTTTTTT
TRBD2	NA	TRBV20-1	TRBJ2-1	CSARDIKAGGTNEQFF	TGCAGTGCTAGAGATATCAAAGCGGGGGGGACAAATGAGCAGTTCTTC
NA	few	TRBV2	TRBJ1-2	CASSDGGGYGYTF	TGTGCCAGCAGTGATGGGGGTGGCTATGGCTACACCTTC
NA	few	TRBV4-2	TRBJ2-1	CASSLLTPDNEQFF	TGTGCCAGCAGCCTGTTGACCCCCGACAATGAGCAGTTCTTC
NA	few	TRBV19	TRBJ2-3	CASSSGGQSTDTQYF	TGTGCCAGTAGTTCGGGGGGACAGAGCACAGATACGCAGTATTTT
TRBD1	NA	TRBV28	TRBJ2-6	CASSQGQAGANVLTF	TGTGCCAGCAGCCAAGGACAGGCTGGGGCCAACGTCCTGACTTTC
TRBD1	NA	TRBV12-3/TRBV12-4	TRBJ1-3	CASSFGQGDRISGNTIYF	TGTGCCAGCAGTTTTGGGCAAGGGGACAGAATCTCTGGAAACACCATATATTTT
NA	many	TRBV6-5	TRBJ1-4	CASSKGFANEKLFF	TGTGCCAGCAGCAAGGGGTTTGCCAATGAAAAACTGTTTTTT
NA	many	TRBV5-1	TRBJ2-1	CASSFGGSSYNEQFF	TGTGCCAGCAGCTTCGGTGGAAGCTCCTACAATGAGCAGTTCTTC
TRBD2	NA	TRBV9	TRBJ2-3	CASSVGATSGITQYF	TGTGCCAGCAGCGTGGGGGCGACTAGCGGAATTACGCAGTATTTT
NA	NA	TRBV7-2	TRBJ1-3	CASSLTAGGLGNTIYF	TGTGCCAGCAGCCTCACCGCCGGGGGGCTTGGAAACACCATATATTTT
NA	NA	TRBV7-8	TRBJ2-5	CASRRTPGYQETQYF	TGTGCCAGCAGACGCACCCCAGGGTACCAAGAGACCCAGTACTTC
NA	NA	TRBV2	TRBJ2-7	CASSEGLSAQYF	TGTGCCAGCAGTGAAGGTCTGTCGGCCCAGTACTTC
NA	NA	TRBV19	TRBJ2-1	CASSINLASSYNEQFF	TGTGCCAGTAGTATAAATCTAGCCAGCTCCTACAATGAGCAGTTCTTC
NA	NA	TRBV2	TRBJ1-6	CASSASGLGNSPLHF	TGTGCCAGCAGTGCCTCCGGGCTGGGTAATTCACCCCTCCACTTT
TRBD2	NA	TRBV7-2	TRBJ2-7	CASSSFGQRGSGEQYF	TGTGCCAGCAGCTCATTTGGGCAGCGGGGATCGGGCGAGCAGTACTTC
TRBD2	few	TRBV12-3/TRBV12-4	TRBJ2-7	CASSPSGREYEQYF	TGTGCCAGCAGCCCCTCCGGGAGGGAGTACGAGCAGTACTTC
NA	many	TRBV12-3/TRBV12-4	TRBJ2-2	CASSFKSSTGELFF	TGTGCCAGCAGTTTTAAATCGAGCACCGGGGAGCTGTTTTTT
NA	NA	TRBV12-3/TRBV12-4	TRBJ1-6	CASSLFGESPLHF	TGTGCCAGCAGTTTGTTCGGGGAATCACCCCTCCACTTT
NA	NA	TRBV6-1	TRBJ1-2	CASVRGGGNYGYTF	TGTGCCAGCGTTCGGGGAGGGGGAAACTATGGCTACACCTTC
NA	NA	TRBV6-5	TRBJ2-7	CASSYGDGDSPGEQYF	TGTGCCAGCAGTTACGGCGACGGGGACTCCCCAGGGGAGCAGTACTTC